This TCR beta chain was captured in a study of patients and donors after allogeneic stem cell transplantation. CDR3 length: 15 residues. Germline V gene sequence: CDR1 SGHRS, CDR2 YFSETQ. Trimming removed 5 bases at V and 0 bases at J, with 11 bases between. This clonotype occurred once. A read error may be the cause here, since a much bigger clone is one base away. TCRdb re-called the RT-PCR reads with MiXCR, one entry per CDR3 protein. The table records about 960,000 distinct CDR3 sequences, about a sixth of them present only once. This chain uses TRBV5-1 with TRBJ2-2, with D possibly TRBD1 on 5 matching bases. The sequenced sample was blood, either unsorted or a sorted T cell fraction (not recorded which). This TCR came from a human donor who was either an allogeneic HSCT recipient or a stem cell or donor lymphocyte infusion donor (not recorded which). It is not recorded whose cells these are; they may come from a transplant donor. This CDR3 is CASSRGAPNTGELFF. The DNA for the CDR3 is TGCGCCAGCAGTCGTGGGGCTCCGAACACCGGGGAGCTGTTTTTT.